These T cell receptor beta chains were read from a single sample in a study of post-analysis software for immune sequencing data. One entry per CDR3 protein, called by TCRdb with MiXCR from the PCR reads. The sample consists of hundreds of thousands of distinct CDR3 sequences, over 45% of them appearing once. The sample taken for sequencing was blood. The receptors stem from a girl aged 2 to 10 with multiple sclerosis. Both conserved end residues are part of each CDR3. The order of the fields is clone size, V gene, J gene, D gene, CDR3 protein, CDR3 DNA. D genes are given only for firm matches. The size entry is marked missing in some rows and otherwise reads once, few, many or a size class.

.	TRBV29-1	TRBJ1-2	.	CSAAAGGTTSYGNYGYTF	TGCAGCGCCGCGGCCGGAGGGACGACATCTTATGGCAACTATGGCTACACCTTC
.	TRBV5-4	TRBJ2-1	.	CASSLNREAYNEQFF	TGTGCCAGCAGCTTGAACAGGGAAGCCTACAATGAGCAGTTCTTC
many	TRBV6-4	TRBJ2-3	TRBD2	CASSGLAGGTDTQYF	TGTGCCAGCAGTGGACTAGCGGGAGGGACAGATACGCAGTATTTT
.	TRBV27	TRBJ2-1	.	CASRPSGFGYNEQFF	TGTGCCAGCAGGCCATCAGGCTTTGGGTACAATGAGCAGTTCTTC
.	TRBV7-9	TRBJ1-1	.	CASSEEGFMTGRTEAFF	TGTGCCAGCAGCGAAGAGGGCTTTATGACAGGCCGCACTGAAGCTTTCTTT
.	TRBV5-1	TRBJ2-1	TRBD2	CASSLGTGGPYNEQFF	TGCGCCAGCAGCTTGGGTACGGGAGGGCCCTACAATGAGCAGTTCTTC
few	TRBV20-1	TRBJ2-5	TRBD2	CSAVLAGGLGETQYF	TGCAGTGCTGTACTAGCGGGGGGGCTGGGGGAGACCCAGTACTTC
.	TRBV12-3/TRBV12-4	TRBJ2-3	.	CASSYQRAPTDTQYF	TGTGCCAGCAGTTACCAGCGGGCACCGACAGATACGCAGTATTTT
few	TRBV5-1	TRBJ2-7	TRBD2	CASSLAGAHEQYF	TGCGCCAGCAGCTTAGCGGGGGCTCACGAGCAGTACTTC
few	TRBV9	TRBJ2-7	.	CASSVGTGYQYEQYF	TGTGCCAGCAGCGTCGGTACAGGCTATCAATATGAGCAGTACTTC
once	TRBV9	TRBJ2-1	TRBD1	CASSGRTGWGNEQFF	TGTGCCAGCAGCGGCCGGACAGGGTGGGGCAATGAGCAGTTCTTC
few	TRBV6-1	TRBJ1-2	.	CASSEGSGGYTF	TGTGCCAGCAGTGAGGGCAGTGGAGGCTACACCTTC
.	TRBV4-1	TRBJ2-1	TRBD1	CASSPRYYPGQGAIDEQFF	TGCGCCAGCAGCCCGAGATATTACCCGGGACAGGGGGCTATCGATGAGCAGTTCTTC
.	TRBV20-1	TRBJ2-5	TRBD2	CSARVTSGLRKQYF	TGCAGTGCTAGGGTGACTAGCGGTCTTAGGAAGCAGTACTTC
.	TRBV3-1	TRBJ1-2	.	CASSHARALYYGYTF	TGTGCCAGCAGCCATGCCAGGGCCCTTTACTATGGCTACACCTTC
.	TRBV29-1	TRBJ2-1	TRBD1	CSVEDWTGGGSNEQFF	TGCAGCGTTGAAGACTGGACAGGGGGCGGGAGCAATGAGCAGTTCTTC
.	TRBV7-3	TRBJ1-2	.	CASSLTKDGDGYTF	TGTGCCAGCAGCTTAACGAAAGACGGTGATGGCTACACCTTC
.	TRBV12-3/TRBV12-4	TRBJ2-7	.	CASRPGQGADEQYF	TGTGCCAGCAGACCGGGACAAGGGGCTGACGAGCAGTACTTC
.	TRBV20-1	TRBJ2-1	TRBD2	CSAWSGEGPHGQFF	TGCAGTGCTTGGAGCGGGGAGGGCCCGCACGGGCAGTTCTTC
.	TRBV10-3	TRBJ1-5	.	CAISDAGVGNQPQHF	TGTGCCATCAGTGACGCAGGGGTGGGCAATCAGCCCCAGCATTTT
.	TRBV4-2	TRBJ2-6	TRBD1	CASSPGQGAGANVRTF	TGTGCCAGCAGCCCGGGACAGGGGGCTGGGGCCAACGTCCGGACTTTC
.	TRBV6-5	TRBJ2-3	.	CASSYDSPGRSLSTDTQYF	TGTGCCAGCAGTTACGACTCCCCAGGCCGTAGTCTATCCACAGATACGCAGTATTTT
few	TRBV7-4	TRBJ2-7	.	CASSSSGQTYEQYF	TGTGCCAGCAGCTCGTCGGGACAAACCTACGAGCAGTACTTC
.	TRBV20-1	TRBJ2-1	TRBD2	CSARDTSGGATYEQFF	TGCAGTGCTAGAGATACTAGCGGGGGGGCCACCTATGAGCAGTTCTTC
.	TRBV5-1	TRBJ2-1	.	CASSPRLDRSYNEQFF	TGCGCCAGCAGCCCCCGTTTAGACAGGAGCTACAATGAGCAGTTCTTC
.	TRBV4-2	TRBJ2-3	.	CASSQDDSRGSDTQYF	TGTGCCAGCAGCCAAGATGATAGTCGGGGGTCGGATACGCAGTATTTT
.	TRBV10-3	TRBJ2-1	.	CAISDSSGATWFF	TGTGCCATCAGCGACAGCTCCGGGGCAACCTGGTTCTTC
.	TRBV5-1	TRBJ2-3	TRBD2	CASRLAGGHSTDTQYF	TGCGCCAGCAGACTGGCGGGGGGGCATAGCACAGATACGCAGTATTTT
.	TRBV27	TRBJ1-1	.	CASINSGYTEAFF	TGTGCCAGCATCAATTCGGGTTACACTGAAGCTTTCTTT
.	TRBV6-5	TRBJ2-5	TRBD2	CASSYGGSSGGAETQYF	TGTGCCAGCAGTTACGGAGGGAGTAGCGGGGGGGCAGAGACCCAGTACTTC
.	TRBV20-1	TRBJ2-7	TRBD2	CSASLRGLATLEQYF	TGCAGTGCTAGTCTAAGGGGACTAGCGACCTTGGAGCAGTACTTC
few	TRBV5-1	TRBJ2-7	TRBD2	CASSRGGRDTYEQYF	TGCGCCAGCAGCCGGGGGGGCCGAGATACCTACGAGCAGTACTTC
.	TRBV6-2/TRBV6-3	TRBJ1-6	TRBD1	CASSRDRVSPLHF	TGTGCCAGCAGCCGGGACAGGGTTTCACCCCTCCACTTT
.	TRBV12-3/TRBV12-4	TRBJ2-3	TRBD2	CASASGLAADTQYF	TGTGCCAGCGCTTCGGGACTAGCGGCAGATACGCAGTATTTT
.	TRBV29-1	TRBJ2-7	.	CSVRTVGDREQYF	TGCAGCGTTAGGACGGTGGGTGACCGAGAGCAGTACTTC
.	TRBV6-2/TRBV6-3	TRBJ2-3	TRBD2	CASSYELAGGLPITQYF	TGTGCCAGCAGTTACGAGCTAGCGGGAGGTCTTCCTATTACGCAGTATTTT
.	TRBV7-2	TRBJ2-3	.	CASSLQISGAQYF	TGTGCCAGCAGCCTTCAGATCTCAGGTGCGCAGTATTTT
.	TRBV6-5	TRBJ2-2	TRBD2	CASSYSPSGISGELFF	TGTGCCAGCAGTTACTCGCCTAGCGGGATTTCCGGGGAGCTGTTTTTT
.	TRBV7-6	TRBJ2-3	TRBD2	CASSLEAGVKTDTQYF	TGTGCCAGCAGCTTAGAAGCGGGAGTTAAAACAGATACGCAGTATTTT
.	TRBV29-1	TRBJ1-1	.	CSVEDRRNTEAFF	TGCAGCGTTGAAGACAGGAGGAACACTGAAGCTTTCTTT
.	TRBV5-5	TRBJ2-4	TRBD1	CASSPTGYNIQYF	TGTGCCAGCAGCCCGACAGGGTATAACATTCAGTACTTC
.	TRBV18	TRBJ2-5	.	CASSLSSFRPKGEQYF	TGTGCCAGCTCACTAAGTTCTTTCCGGCCAAAGGGGGAGCAGTACTTC
.	TRBV29-1	TRBJ1-2	.	CSVGSGFGYTF	TGCAGCGTTGGTTCGGGGTTTGGCTACACCTTC
.	TRBV6-5	TRBJ2-5	.	CASRPHAGEETQYF	TGTGCCAGCAGGCCCCACGCAGGGGAAGAGACCCAGTACTTC
few	TRBV29-1	TRBJ2-7	.	CSVARGLFDEQYF	TGCAGCGTTGCGAGGGGATTATTCGACGAGCAGTACTTC
.	TRBV28	TRBJ1-5	.	CASSSGEGSQHF	TGTGCCAGCAGCTCCGGCGAAGGCAGCCAGCATTTT
.	TRBV12-3/TRBV12-4	TRBJ2-7	.	CASTITGYEQYF	TGTGCCAGCACCATAACTGGATACGAGCAGTACTTC
.	TRBV10-3	TRBJ1-5	.	CAIRAGSSNQPQHF	TGTGCCATCAGGGCAGGGTCTAGCAATCAGCCCCAGCATTTT
.	TRBV20-1	TRBJ2-5	.	CSARGRRKQETQYF	TGCAGTGCCCGGGGACGACGGAAACAAGAGACCCAGTACTTC
.	TRBV20-1	TRBJ1-1	TRBD1	CSARDGTGRGNTEAFF	TGCAGTGCTAGAGATGGGACAGGGAGAGGGAACACTGAAGCTTTCTTT
.	TRBV6-2/TRBV6-3	TRBJ1-2	.	CASSPRSLIKGYTF	TGTGCCAGCAGCCCCCGAAGCCTTATCAAGGGCTACACCTTC
.	TRBV18	TRBJ2-7	.	CASSPREDPSSYEQYF	TGTGCCAGCTCACCACGGGAGGATCCCAGCTCCTACGAGCAGTACTTC
.	TRBV12-3/TRBV12-4	TRBJ1-1	.	CASSFGRDTEAFF	TGTGCCAGCAGTTTTGGAAGGGACACTGAAGCTTTCTTT